A single sample gave rise to the 24 T cell receptor beta chains below, sequenced in a study of cytomegalovirus exposure and HLA in healthy donors. The PCR ran on 60 Vbeta and 13 Jbeta primers. Method: immunoSEQ multiplex PCR; TCRdb's copy keeps in-frame clones and lacks some. Of some 150,000 clones in the sample, approximately 87% were seen once. Sequencing was carried out using PBMCs. Every receptor here comes from a man aged 35 to 55 in good health and CMV-seronegative.

This clone was seen just once. The V gene is TRBV15, the J gene TRBJ2-2; no firm D call. CDR3 length: 15 amino acids. Germline-derived CDR1 and CDR2 are LNHNV and YYDKDF (reference sequence). Deletions cut 3 bases from V and 1 base from J, with 9 bases between. The CDR3 loop is CATSSVTQNTGELFF. CDR3 coding DNA: TGTGCCACCAGCAGTGTAACTCAGAACACCGGGGAGCTGTTTTTT.

This clone appeared once. This rearrangement joins TRBV27 to TRBJ2-5; D possibly corresponds to TRBD1 (5 bases). This CDR3 has 15 residues. Germline V gives CDR1 MNHEY, CDR2 SMNVEV (reference sequence). Trimming stripped 0 bases from V and 0 bases from J, with 8 bases between. The CDR3 here is CASSLSKGYQETQYF. As DNA, the CDR3 is TGTGCCAGCAGTTTATCGAAGGGGTACCAAGAGACCCAGTACTTC.

The genes are TRBV27 and TRBJ2-3; TRBD1 matches 9 bases. Per germline, CDR1 MNHEY and CDR2 SMNVEV (reference sequence). Trimming took 3 bases from V and 5 from J; bases not matched to a gene: 0. The CDR3 runs to 13 residues. The CDR3 here is CASSLDRGDTQYF. CDR3 nucleotide sequence: TGTGCCAGCAGTTTGGACAGGGGAGATACGCAGTATTTT.

The chain carries TRBV29-1 and TRBJ2-5; TRBD2 aligns across 8 bases. Trimming removed 7 bases from V and 4 bases from J; junction bases left unmatched: 8. CDR1 is SQVTM and CDR2 is ANQGSEA in the germline V gene. The CDR3 is made up of 13 amino acids. Here the CDR3 DNA reads TGCAGCGGGAAGCTAGCGGGTGGAGAGACCCAGTACTTC. This codes for CSGKLAGGETQYF.

V is TRBV6-1 and J is TRBJ2-5; D is perhaps TRBD2 (5 bases). V lost 6 bases, J lost 5 bases, and 13 bases lay in between. CDR1 is MNHNS and CDR2 is SASEGT in the germline V gene. This CDR3 spans 13 amino acids. The CDR3 spells CASRAEMGETQYF. For the CDR3, the DNA is TGTGCCAGCAGAGCGGAGATGGGGGAGACCCAGTACTTC.

The rearrangement uses TRBV7-2 and TRBJ2-1; TRBD2 is a possible D gene (6 bases). The CDR3 sequence is 16 residues long. Deletions cut 2 bases from V and 3 bases from J, with 14 bases between. Germline CDR1 SGHTA, CDR2 FQGNSA. The CDR3 coding sequence is TGTGCCAGCAGCTTAAGGCGAAAGCGGGTCTACAATGAGCAGTTCTTC. It codes for CASSLRRKRVYNEQFF.

CDR3: CASSTYSYEQYF. CDR3 nucleotides: TGTGCCAGCAGCACCTACAGCTACGAGCAGTACTTC. J is TRBJ2-7 and V is TRBV5-6; D gene uncertain. Germline V gene lookup returns CDR1 SGHDT and CDR2 YYEEEE. The CDR3 loop spans 12 amino acids. V was clipped by 4 bases and J by 3 bases, with 8 bases between them.

V is TRBV6-4 and J is TRBJ2-2, with D tentatively TRBD2 (7 bases). Germline V gene sequence: CDR1 MRHNA, CDR2 SNTAGT. Between the trimmed V and J ends, which lost 6 bases and 4 bases, there was a span of 21 bases. The CDR3 covers 17 residues. This CDR3 is CASSGRGASDGTGELFF. Written as DNA, the CDR3 is TGTGCCAGCAGCGGCCGGGGGGCGAGCGATGGCACCGGGGAGCTGTTTTTT.

This clone appeared a single time. The chain combines TRBV10-3 with TRBJ2-5; maybe TRBD1 (7 bases). The CDR3 sequence is 13 residues long. The germline V gene encodes CDR1 ENHRY and CDR2 SYGVKD. The CDR3 protein is CAGAGGYQETQYF. CDR3 DNA sequence: TGTGCGGGTGCAGGGGGGTACCAAGAGACCCAGTACTTC.

This sequence joins TRBV2 and TRBJ2-7; 9 bases agree with TRBD1. This CDR3 has 13 residues. In germline, CDR1 is SNHLY, CDR2 FYNNEI. V dropped 10 bases and J dropped 5; count of bases not matched to a gene: 9. CDR3 loop: CATKQGATHEQYF. DNA of the CDR3: TGTGCCACCAAACAGGGGGCAACTCACGAGCAGTACTTC.

CDR3 region: CASSLSGGYEQYF. The CDR3, as DNA: TGTGCCAGCAGTTTAAGCGGGGGCTACGAGCAGTACTTC. The chain links TRBV27 to TRBJ2-7; 8 bases are a match to TRBD2. V shed 2 bases, J shed 3 bases, and the junction held 0 bases outside the gene matches. Germline-derived CDR1 and CDR2 are MNHEY and SMNVEV (reference sequence). This CDR3 spans 13 amino acids.

The chain is built from TRBV7-6 and TRBJ2-2; D unresolved. From germline, CDR1 is SGHVS and CDR2 FNYEAQ. The CDR3 extends over 12 amino acids. V was pared by 1 base and J by 7 bases, with 4 bases between. CDR3 DNA: TGTGCCAGCAGCTTAGACGGCGGGGAGCTGTTTTTT. It encodes CASSLDGGELFF.

The CDR3 region has the DNA TGTGCCAGCAGCTTGGATTTGACAGGGACCCTTTGGCCACCCCTCCACTTT. Protein sequence: CASSLDLTGTLWPPLHF. The chain employs TRBV5-8 and TRBJ1-6; 7 positions match TRBD1. CDR1 is SGHTS and CDR2 is YDEGEE in the germline V gene. The CDR3 totals 17 residues. V was pared by 0 bases and J by 11 bases, with 14 bases of the junction left unmatched.

The V call is TRBV7-3, the J call TRBJ2-7; the match to TRBD1 covers 7 bases. The germline V gene has CDR1 SGHTA and CDR2 FQGTGA. This CDR3 region has 20 residues. Trimming took 1 base from V and 2 from J; bases not matched to a gene: 20. The CDR3 protein is CASSLRYRGGRQTPPYEQYF. The CDR3, as DNA: TGTGCCAGCAGCTTAAGATACAGGGGTGGAAGGCAGACACCACCCTACGAGCAGTACTTC.

The chain employs TRBV7-9 and TRBJ2-1, with TRBD2 as a possible D gene (5 bases). The ends were cut back, 6 bases at V and 2 bases at J, with 11 bases in the middle. The germline CDR1 and CDR2 sequences are SEHNR and FQNEAQ (reference sequence). The CDR3 covers 14 residues. The CDR3, as DNA: TGTGCCAGCAGTCGGACCGGGACCTACAATGAGCAGTTCTTC. Its translation is CASSRTGTYNEQFF.

The chain has TRBV10-3 and TRBJ2-7; 11 bases are shared with TRBD2. The germline CDR1 and CDR2 sequences are ENHRY and SYGVKD. The ends lost 2 bases at V and 0 bases at J; junction bases unmatched: 3. CDR3 length: 16 residues. CDR3 region: CAISERLAGNSYEQYF. The CDR3 DNA reads as TGTGCCATCAGTGAGAGACTAGCGGGGAACTCCTACGAGCAGTACTTC.

The chain employs TRBV12-5 and TRBJ2-5, with D tentatively TRBD1 (6 bases). Germline V CDR1 and CDR2: LGHNT, FRNRAP. Trimming removed 0 bases at V and 0 bases at J, with 20 bases between. CDR3 size: 19 residues. The CDR3 DNA sequence: TGTGCTAGTGGTTTGGTAAGGGGAAACAGGGCGGTTCACCAAGAGACCCAGTACTTC. This gives the protein CASGLVRGNRAVHQETQYF. Using reference TRBV12-5 and TRBJ2-5 for the parts outside the CDR3, the full variable domain is DARVTQTPRHKVTEMGQEVTMRCQPILGHNTVFWYRQTMMQGLELLAYFRNRAPLDDSGMPKDRFSAEMPDATLATLKIQPSEPRDSAVYFCASGLVRGNRAVHQETQYFGPGTRLLVL.

The chain combines TRBV4-3 with TRBJ2-6, with 9 nucleotides matching TRBD1. CDR1 and CDR2 (germline): LGHNA, YSLEER. CDR3 length equals 19 residues. J lost 1 base, V lost 3 bases, and 10 bases had no gene match. CDR3 residues: CASSHTLRDRESGANVLTF. CDR3 coding DNA: TGCGCCAGCAGCCATACACTCCGGGACAGGGAATCTGGGGCCAACGTCCTGACTTTC.

The genes are TRBV6-5 and TRBJ1-2; D is possibly TRBD1 (6 bases). The CDR3 spans 14 residues. The germline CDR1 and CDR2 sequences are MNHEY and SVGAGI. The germline V and J ends were trimmed by 4 bases and 3 bases, with 12 bases remaining between them. CDR3 nucleotides: TGTGCCAGCAGTTTGGGCCGGACAGACTATGGCTACACCTTC. Its translation is CASSLGRTDYGYTF.

V gene TRBV7-8 combines with J gene TRBJ2-7, with 8 bases fitting TRBD1. Per germline, CDR1 SGHVS and CDR2 FQNEAQ. The CDR3 loop spans 15 amino acids. V lost 5 bases and J lost 6; bases outside the gene matches: 12. CDR3 DNA sequence: TGTGCCAGCAGCCCATACCGGGACAGGCCAACCGAGCAGTACTTC. Its translation is CASSPYRDRPTEQYF.

This clone came up a few times. The chain employs TRBV7-8 and TRBJ2-1; 7 positions agree with TRBD1. V shed 4 bases, J shed 1 base, and the junction held 4 bases outside the gene matches. The CDR3 sequence is 15 residues long. Germline V lookup: CDR1 SGHVS, CDR2 FQNEAQ. In DNA form, the CDR3 reads TGTGCCAGCAGCTCAACAGGGGTATCCTACAATGAGCAGTTCTTC. This codes for CASSSTGVSYNEQFF.

This clone came up once. This chain links TRBV10-3 with TRBJ1-2, with TRBD1 as a possible D gene (6 bases). Germline V gene sequence: CDR1 ENHRY, CDR2 SYGVKD. The V and J ends lost 8 bases and 2 bases respectively, with 21 bases between them. This CDR3 comprises 16 residues. CDR3: CAIPGGPGGSNYGYTF. DNA of the CDR3: TGTGCCATCCCGGGGGGCCCCGGAGGCTCGAACTATGGCTACACCTTC.

The V gene is TRBV10-3, the J gene TRBJ2-3, with TRBD1 matching over 9 bases. Germline V gene lookup returns CDR1 ENHRY and CDR2 SYGVKD. Trimming cost V 7 bases and J 3 bases; bases outside gene matches: 8. The CDR3 consists of 15 residues. In nucleotides, the CDR3 is TGTGCCATCACTCCGGGACAGGGCCGGACAGATACGCAGTATTTT. It is translated as CAITPGQGRTDTQYF.

This sequence joins TRBV27 and TRBJ2-1; a possible D gene is TRBD1 (5 bases). The CDR3 loop spans 15 amino acids. The germline V and J ends were trimmed by 2 bases and 5 bases, with 13 bases remaining between them. In germline, CDR1 is MNHEY, CDR2 SMNVEV (reference sequence). The CDR3 loop is CASSLTWKGDNEQFF. In nucleotides, the CDR3 is TGTGCCAGCAGTTTAACGTGGAAAGGGGACAATGAGCAGTTCTTC.